The sequence of this TCR beta chain was determined in a study of radiotherapy plus CTLA-4 blockade in lung cancer (dated by TCRdb to about 2018). Study-level background: Objective responses were observed in 15% to 20% of enrolled patients, and disease control was achieved in around 30%. General findings and caveats noted by the study authors: The strongest predictors of response were reported to be early dynamic shifts in blood T cell clones along with a rise in serum interferon-beta following radiation. After treatment with radiotherapy and ipilimumab, TCR clones that came from tumors expanded in the peripheral blood.

Reading the germline V gene (reference sequence) gives CDR1 MNHNY and CDR2 SVGAGI. The CDR3 spans 11 residues, from the cysteine through the phenylalanine. Here the CDR3 DNA is all that survives: 33 bases in frame from base 1. Trimming costs V 0 bases and J 9 bases, and their ends lie 5 bases apart. The study evaluated CTLA-4 blockade (ipilimumab) given together with focal radiation therapy in patients who had chemo-refractory metastatic non-small-cell lung cancer. The sample holds a few counts of this clone. Its cognate antigen has yet to be identified. Base quality data are lacking; no much larger clone is found one base away. Library preparation used the immunoSEQ multiplex PCR assay. The table comes from immuneACCESS by way of TCRdb, which keeps in-frame sequences with V and J called. Part of the clones is missing from these tables; in studies checked, under half for an unresolved V gene and the rest for unknown reasons. The sample profile shows 75,000 to 95,000 clones; around 72% of them were found once. The ten largest clones capture around an eighth of the sample.

The rearrangement joined TRBV6-6 to TRBJ1-1, with the identity of the D gene unclear. Sequencing was performed on peripheral blood, taken from a patient treated with radiotherapy plus ipilimumab. This TCR was recovered from a human donor with non-small cell lung cancer that progressed on radiotherapy plus ipilimumab. The CDR3 protein: CASSYSGKAFF. The nucleotides read TGTGCCAGCAGTTACTCAGGGAAAGCTTTCTTT.